The sequence of this T cell receptor beta chain was determined in a study of cytomegalovirus exposure and HLA in healthy donors (dated 2017 in TCRdb). For the wider study: According to an earlier analysis of several hundred of the donors, 200 million or so T cells yielded over 100 million unique TCR beta sequences and around 280 Gb of sequence data. An early release covering just under 650 HLA-typed donors comprised about 320 gigabases of sequencing data and tens of millions of unique TCR sequences. The genetic ancestry cluster associated with self-reported Caucasian donors included 81% of the roughly 360 genotyped donors. The study aimed to test whether signatures of past pathogen exposure could be identified by cataloging public T cell receptors. The T cell repertoires of around 670 subjects were profiled by immunosequencing and related to cytomegalovirus serostatus. A separate validation cohort of 90 to 150 different subjects was used in addition to the approximately 640-subject first cohort. To predict cytomegalovirus infection status, the study combined high-throughput TCR immunosequencing, statistical association of individual TCRs with disease status, and machine learning. A later analysis re-examined previously published TCR beta repertoires from just over 650 donors and added high-resolution HLA genotyping to investigate patterns of TCR occurrence. Rather than using new phenotypic data, the later analysis identified candidate immune exposures from TCR beta sequences and from how often those sequences occurred across donors. To decide whether each TCR beta V gene segment behaved as functional or pseudogenic, an earlier analysis of some 570 of the donors relied on high-throughput TCR beta sequencing. Donor age, sex, ethnicity and CMV serostatus were compiled alongside the repertoire data. A later genetic analysis took genome-wide SNP genotypes for about 65% of the 666 donors and used that subset as a discovery cohort. Every discovery cohort repertoire had been produced on one sequencing platform. Class I and class II HLA loci were covered by the typing at four-digit resolution. The number of typed donors differed by locus: about 629-630 for A, B, C, DRB1 and DQB1; approximately 540 for DQA1; 606 for DPA1; and roughly 450 for DPB1. Several DR-DQ haplotypes were handled as single units for association and clustering because linkage in the cohort was strong. Among roughly 400 genotyped donors of the cohort, an average of roughly 230,000 unique TCR beta nucleotide sequences was sequenced per donor, of which approximately 18% were non-productive. General study outcomes and caveats: In a later analysis, HLA-associated TCR beta chains were found to be more clonally expanded and to have lower generation probabilities than equally common non-associated chains. The classifier was reported to diagnose cytomegalovirus status with high specificity and sensitivity in both the original and validation cohorts. A further reported finding was that TCR beta sequences accurately predicted the HLA-A and HLA-B alleles for most subjects in the first cohort. The only immune exposure information available for the cohort was CMV serostatus. In a later analysis, the rate of TCR association differed among HLA loci, with DRB1 alleles having the most associated TCRs and HLA-C alleles having the fewest. An earlier analysis of approximately 540 of the donors showed that most TCR beta V segments appeared in productive rearrangements either about 87% or about 30% of the time, which broadly matched IMGT annotations. A later genetic analysis associated a missense DCLRE1C variant with V-gene and J-gene trimming of TCR beta chains, and an independent cohort replicated the association. In the study, about 150 TCR beta chains were listed as associated with cytomegalovirus. The authors suggested that the approach could potentially be extended to other disease states and immunological phenotypes. Specific HLA alleles were associated with 18,000 or so TCR beta sequences at a false discovery rate of 0.05 in a later analysis. Because some donors lacked HLA typing at each locus, the association tests relied only on the typed subset. Some IMGT-functional V segments, including TRBV6-2 and TRBV6-3, could not be told apart with the 87-base-pair reads, so those segments were excluded. In a later genetic analysis, fewer N-insertions in productive TCRs were reported among donors in an Asian-associated ancestry cluster than the 666-donor mean. Most TCR sequences were seen in very few donors, while some public TCRs were found in many individuals. Three of the identified cytomegalovirus-associated TCR beta chains were confirmed in vitro to be specific for cytomegalovirus antigens. Assigning TCR associations to individual alleles was difficult when HLA alleles, especially DR and DQ, strongly co-occurred. This cohort had only TCR beta chains sequenced, and the lack of alpha or paired-chain data limited which features could be detected. In a later analysis, several top co-occurrence clusters were reported to appear linked to parvovirus B19, influenza, CMV and Epstein-Barr virus. Because counts were too low, approximately 15 rarely observed V segments, including chromosome 9 orphons, were excluded from the earlier analysis of about 500 of the donors. Sequencing depth was assumed to be roughly uniform across donors in the presence/absence analyses, though that assumption may not hold. A cluster of highly shared sequence variants was judged likely to represent a technical artifact of the sequencing pipeline. Correlated functional status among segregating V segments might reflect linkage disequilibrium, but an unknown experimental factor could not be ruled out. A later analysis found that most CMV-associated TCR beta chains appeared HLA-restricted, with HLA associations seemingly driven largely by CMV exposure.

Regarding this clone: It lacks a known antigen. No base quality information exists; no much larger clone differs at one position.

The CDR3 runs 12 residues from the cysteine to the phenylalanine. The DNA shown is the 36-base CDR3, in frame from base 1. From a lookup of the germline V gene (reference sequence), CDR1 and CDR2 are GTSNPN and SVGIG. A distance of 11 bases separates the germline ends of V and J, which lose 5 bases and 4 bases respectively. Libraries were constructed by the immunoSEQ multiplex PCR assay. For the multiplex PCR, a mixture combining 60 forward primers for TCR Vbeta segments and 13 reverse primers for TCR Jbeta segments was used. The CDR3 region of rearranged TCR beta genes was amplified from genomic DNA with a multiplex PCR assay. Amplified TCR beta libraries were sequenced as 87-base-pair reads on the Illumina HiSeq System. On the study's bioinformatics: A later analysis tallied around 82 million unique TCR beta chains across the roughly 610 repertoires, and about 12 million of those chains were shared by two or more donors. Raw reads were error-corrected and collapsed into unique sequences by a nearest-neighbor algorithm in which closely related sequences were merged to remove PCR and sequencing errors. Alignment of CDR3 sequences to IMGT reference sequences was used to assign V, D and J gene segments. For a sequence to be retained, a match of at least six nucleotides was required to both a V gene segment and a J gene segment. A rearrangement was called productive if the CDR3 had no stop codons and remained in frame with V and J, and every other rearrangement was called non-productive. Following IMGT convention, CDR3 was defined as the stretch from the second conserved V-encoded cysteine to the conserved J-encoded phenylalanine. In an earlier analysis of approximately 590 of the donors, sequences lacking an unambiguous match to a single V gene segment were excluded. An earlier analysis of a few hundred of the donors called V segments functional above 56.7% productive rearrangements and segregating when the between-donor standard deviation exceeded 5%. A statistical classification framework was built to diagnose cytomegalovirus status from the catalog of TCR beta chain sequences. In a later analysis, TCR nucleotide sequences were compared against IMGT/GENE-DB human TR gene sequences so that V and J genes could be assigned. Using the TCRdist pipeline, a later analysis assigned CDR3 sequences along with most-parsimonious VDJ recombination scenarios. In a later analysis, every TCR beta chain was defined by the combination of its CDR3 amino acid sequence and its V-gene family, and reads without a unique V-gene family were dropped. A later analysis removed several hundred highly shared, low-generation-probability nucleotide sequences to deal with suspected cross-contamination and a sequencing artifact. For each public chain, a later analysis derived a clonal expansion index from normalized ranks of inferred template counts within each repertoire. In a later analysis, generation probabilities were computed using a VDJ recombination model fitted to out-of-frame rearrangements, and the results were checked against IGoR. A later analysis scored TCR-TCR, TCR-HLA and TCR-CMV co-occurrence with hypergeometric tests, applying a repertoire-size bias correction to TCR pairs. A later analysis estimated false discovery rates by permuting HLA or CMV assignments 20 times. In a later analysis, co-occurring TCRs were grouped using DBSCAN, with TCRdist sequence similarity added in when clustering inside HLA-allele-positive subsets. For co-occurrence clustering, repertoires with fewer than 30,000 or more than 120,000 public chains were excluded, along with about five repertoires with anomalous nucleotide sharing. The table was pulled from immuneACCESS by TCRdb, which kept in-frame rearrangements only. Such tables lose some clones; where checked, under half of the loss comes from unresolved V genes, and the rest has no known cause. That table gives V, J and clone size, and the DNA gave D and trimming. The table for this sample lists around 120,000 clones; 80% of them were counted only once. About 10% of the sample rests with the top ten.

In total, roughly 670 healthy bone marrow donors made up the cohort. At the time of sampling, every cohort member was nominally healthy, though immune exposures that went unrecorded were likely present. The donor tested CMV seropositive and was one of the 289 seropositive cohort members. Each donor provided a peripheral blood sample, and peripheral blood mononuclear cells were used for TCR beta sequencing. Genomic DNA was extracted from the blood cell samples with the Qiagen DNeasy Blood Extraction Kit. Sequencing was performed on PBMCs. The sequence was obtained from a female donor in good health and CMV-seropositive. In this chain, TRBV30 is recombined with TRBJ1-2; the D gene is perhaps TRBD1, on 5 matching bases. The bases are TGTGCCTGGGGTGAGCAGGGCTATGGCTACACCTTC. Its coded protein is CAWGEQGYGYTF.